Below, 31 T cell receptor beta chains from the same sample are listed, as sequenced in a study of CD8+CD57+ T cells in acquired aplastic anemia. All sequencing subjects had displayed CD8+CD57+ cell expansion on flow cytometry. The study profiled TCR beta VDJ and CDR3 using genomic DNA as template. Each CDR3 protein gets one entry after TCRdb re-called the reads with MiXCR. The data show about 160,000 distinct CDR3 sequences, 70% to 80% seen once. Specimen: sorted CD4+, CD8+, or CD8+CD57+ T cells (not recorded which) from PBMCs. Receptor source: a human donor with aplastic anemia.

The chain uses TRBV24-1 and TRBJ2-5; the match to TRBD1 covers 7 bases. The CDR3 is 15 amino acids. Germline lookup yields CDR1 KGHDR and CDR2 SFDVKD. Germline trimming cut 3 bases from V and 5 bases from J; bases unmatched to any gene: 8. The CDR3 nucleotides read TGTGCCACCAGTGATCCGACAGGGCTTGGTGAGACCCAGTACTTC. Protein sequence: CATSDPTGLGETQYF.

The chain has TRBV15 and TRBJ2-7; D is undetermined. This CDR3 spans 14 amino acids. V lost 1 base, J lost 4 bases, and 11 bases lay in between. CDR1 LNHNV and CDR2 YYDKDF come from the germline V gene (reference sequence). The CDR3: CATSRVDAGYEQYF. The CDR3 DNA is TGTGCCACCAGCAGAGTTGACGCAGGATACGAGCAGTACTTC.

This clonotype was counted only a few times. The CDR3 protein is CASSTRQGLIGELFF. The CDR3 bases are TGTGCCAGTAGTACGAGACAGGGTCTGATCGGGGAGCTGTTTTTT. The gene calls are TRBV19 and TRBJ2-2, with TRBD1 identical over 7 bases. Unmatched junction bases numbered 9, after V lost 4 bases and J lost 7 bases. CDR1 LNHDA and CDR2 SQIVND come from the germline V gene (reference sequence). CDR3 length: 15 residues.

The gene calls are TRBV12-3 or TRBV12-4 and TRBJ2-1; D gene ambiguous. CDR3 length equals 16 residues. V lost 4 bases, J lost 3 bases, and 16 bases lay in between. The DNA of the CDR3 is TGTGCCAGCAGTTACATAGGCAGACCTAGCTACAATGAGCAGTTCTTC. It is translated as CASSYIGRPSYNEQFF.

This clonotype is medium-sized in the sample. The chain has TRBV6-4 and TRBJ1-1; perhaps TRBD1 as D (5 bases). Trimming removed 2 bases from V and 1 base from J, with 5 bases in between. CDR3 length equals 13 residues. Germline loops: CDR1 MRHNA, CDR2 SNTAGT. This CDR3 reads CASSDRGNTEAFF. CDR3 DNA: TGTGCCAGCAGTGACAGGGGGAACACTGAAGCTTTCTTT.

The rearrangement links TRBV4-1 to TRBJ2-1; D possibly corresponds to TRBD2 (6 bases). Germline-derived CDR1 and CDR2 are MGHRA and YSYEKL. The CDR3 contains 15 residues. V lost 4 bases to trimming and J lost 6 bases, with 16 bases between them. CDR3 sequence: CASSLRSGAANEQFF. The DNA for the CDR3 is TGCGCCAGCAGCCTACGCTCGGGAGCCGCCAATGAGCAGTTCTTC.

This clonotype was seen only once. The chain couples TRBV2 to TRBJ2-7; 7 bases are shared with TRBD1. Near its end, the DNA agrees better with TRBJ2-1, so the J call may be wrong. This CDR3 has 15 amino acids. Germline V gene sequence: CDR1 SNHLY, CDR2 FYNNEI. The CDR3 loop reads CASSEDRGMSNEQFF. In DNA, the CDR3 is TGTGCCAGCAGTGAAGACAGGGGAATGTCCAATGAGCAGTTCTTC.

DNA of the CDR3: TGTGCCAGCAACGCGGGGGGGGGCAATGAGCAGTATTTT. This sequence encodes CASNAGGGNEQYF. The gene calls are TRBV13 and TRBJ2-3; 9 bases match TRBD2. Germline V CDR1 and CDR2: PRHDT, FYEKMQ (reference sequence). V was clipped by 7 bases and J by 11 bases; unmatched bases: 10. This CDR3 region has 13 residues.

The chain links TRBV2 to TRBJ2-1; D gene ambiguous. CDR1 is SNHLY, CDR2 FYNNEI, per germline. The length of the CDR3 is 14 residues. Trimming stripped 6 bases from V and 0 bases from J, with 9 bases between. CDR3 in DNA: TGTGCCAGCAGCCACACGAGCTCCTACAATGAGCAGTTCTTC. Its protein product is CASSHTSSYNEQFF.

This rearrangement joins TRBV19 to TRBJ1-5; D is unclear. Germline lookup yields CDR1 LNHDA and CDR2 SQIVND (reference sequence). The CDR3 extends over 15 amino acids. V shed 5 bases and J shed 0 bases, with 11 bases lying between them. CDR3: CASSDGLNSNQPQHF. The CDR3 nucleotides are TGTGCCAGTAGTGACGGACTTAATAGCAATCAGCCCCAGCATTTT. Full variable domain (outside the CDR3, taken from reference TRBV19 and TRBJ1-5): DGGITQSPKYLFRKEGQNVTLSCEQNLNHDAMYWYRQDPGQGLRLIYYSQIVNDFQKGDIAEGYSVSREKKESFPLTVTSAQKNPTAFYLCASSDGLNSNQPQHFGDGTRLSIL.

This clonotype was recorded only once. This chain links TRBV5-1 with TRBJ2-3, with a possible D match to TRBD2 (6 bases). Looked up from germline, CDR1 is SGHRS and CDR2 is YFSETQ. This CDR3 region has 14 residues. Trimming took off 6 bases at V and 4 bases at J, with 15 bases between the two ends. The CDR3 nucleotides read TGCGCCAGCATGGACGGGAGTGGGTCAGATACGCAGTATTTT. As protein: CASMDGSGSDTQYF.

The table lists this clonotype with a count of one. The chain combines TRBV20-1 with TRBJ2-1, with 7 positions matching TRBD2. The CDR3 covers 14 residues. J was trimmed by 2 bases and V by 3 bases; bases with no gene match: 4. CDR1 is DFQATT, CDR2 SNEGSKA, per germline (reference sequence). DNA for the CDR3: TGCAGTGCTAGCGCTAGCGGTCCCTACAATGAGCAGTTCTTC. Translated: CSASASGPYNEQFF.

The chain combines TRBV2 with TRBJ2-2, with 10 bases aligning to TRBD1. J gave up 5 bases and V 7 bases, and 1 base lay outside the gene matches. Germline values: CDR1 SNHLY, CDR2 FYNNEI. There are 13 residues in the CDR3. The CDR3 protein is CASTGQGTGELFF. As DNA, the CDR3 is TGTGCCAGCACGGGACAGGGGACCGGGGAGCTGTTTTTT.

J is TRBJ2-7 and V is TRBV5-6; the D gene is possibly TRBD2 (5 bases). The germline V gene has CDR1 SGHDT and CDR2 YYEEEE. V was shortened by 9 bases and J by 6 bases, with 19 bases between the two germline ends. The CDR3 contains 13 residues. CDR3 in amino acids: CATSVGSGLEQYF. The CDR3 DNA is TGTGCCACCTCCGTCGGAAGTGGACTCGAGCAGTACTTC.

This clonotype occurred a few times. The chain uses TRBV2 and TRBJ1-6; D gene uncertain. The V gene's germline CDR1 is SNHLY and CDR2 FYNNEI. The CDR3 covers 10 residues. Between the trimmed V and J ends, which lost 6 bases and 16 bases, there was a span of 10 bases. The DNA of the CDR3 is TGTGCCAGCAGAACCGACCGTCTCCACTTT. Its protein product is CASRTDRLHF.

Of note for this clonotype: The DNA is omitted, as the CDR3 cannot be located on it reliably, and the CDR3 follows TCRdb's listing. The gene calls are TRBV21-1 and TRBJ1-3. TRBV21-1 is shown as a pseudogene. The CDR3 sequence runs 15 residues, both termini included. CDR3 sequence reads: CASSPDWGTGNTIYF.

Remarks on this clonotype: The junction departs from the called germline gene at one end, perhaps through a read error. The gene calls are TRBV10-3 and TRBJ1-2; D is uncertain. The germline CDR1 and CDR2 sequences are ENHRY and SYGVKD. The CDR3 has 14 residues. CDR3 loop: CASSPQSHIYGYTF. The CDR3 DNA reads TGTGCCAGCAGTCCGCAGAGTCACATCTATGGCTACACCTTC.

V gene TRBV24-1 combines with J gene TRBJ2-5, with D perhaps TRBD1 (5 bases). The CDR3 consists of 14 residues. V was cut by 2 bases and J by 1 base, with 7 bases left in between. The germline V gene has CDR1 KGHDR and CDR2 SFDVKD. DNA for the CDR3: TGTGCCACCAGTGATTCCGACAGCCAAGAGACCCAGTACTTC. Protein product: CATSDSDSQETQYF.

The gene calls are TRBV25-1 and TRBJ1-2; D gene ambiguous. The CDR3 has 12 residues. V lost 6 bases to trimming and J lost 2 bases, with 7 bases between them. CDR1 is MGHDK and CDR2 is SYGVNS in the germline V gene. The CDR3 bases are TGTGCCAGCAGGGACTTAAACTATGGCTACACCTTC. Translating it yields CASRDLNYGYTF.

CDR3 loop: CASRRDTTFYEQYF. CDR3 coding DNA: TGTGCCAGCAGACGGGACACAACTTTTTACGAGCAGTACTTC. The chain carries TRBV7-3 and TRBJ2-7; D is possibly TRBD1 (6 bases). CDR1 and CDR2 from the germline V gene are SGHTA and FQGTGA. V was cut by 6 bases and J by 4 bases, with 16 bases left in between. This CDR3 is built from 14 residues.

Concerning this clonotype itself: Since no conserved phenylalanine or tryptophan closes the CDR3, a read error is the likely cause. The V gene is TRBV5-6, the J gene TRBJ1-1, with 10 nucleotides matching TRBD1. The germline V gene encodes CDR1 SGHDT and CDR2 YYEEEE. V lost 5 bases and J lost 10; bases outside the gene matches: 8. This CDR3 spans 13 amino acids. The CDR3 here is CASRLGQGEVAFS. In DNA, the CDR3 is TGTGCCAGCAGGTTAGGACAGGGGGAAGTAGCTTTCTCT.

The chain uses TRBV2 and TRBJ1-2; D is undetermined. Germline V lookup: CDR1 SNHLY, CDR2 FYNNEI. Trimming took off 3 bases at V and 0 bases at J, with 11 bases between the two ends. The CDR3 consists of 15 residues. The CDR3 sequence: CASSDVWQPNYGYTF. For the CDR3, the DNA is TGTGCCAGCAGTGACGTGTGGCAGCCTAACTATGGCTACACCTTC.

The chain has TRBV29-1 and TRBJ2-7, with D maybe TRBD1 (5 bases). Germline loops: CDR1 SQVTM, CDR2 ANQGSEA. V lost 5 bases and J lost 4, with 12 bases in between. The CDR3 length is 12 residues. This chain's CDR3 is CSVLTAEYEQYF. The CDR3 DNA reads as TGCAGCGTTTTGACAGCCGAGTACGAGCAGTACTTC.

The CDR3 sequence: CSATVDRVQETQYF. The CDR3 bases are TGCAGTGCTACCGTGGACAGGGTCCAGGAGACCCAGTACTTC. The chain has TRBV20-1 and TRBJ2-5; 8 nucleotides agree with TRBD1. Germline V gene sequence: CDR1 DFQATT, CDR2 SNEGSKA (reference sequence). V trimming: 4 bases; J trimming: 5 bases; junction bases outside the gene matches: 9. This CDR3 is 14 amino acids long.

This sequence joins TRBV11-1 and TRBJ2-7; 11 bases match TRBD2. This CDR3 comprises 14 residues. Germline CDR1 SGHAT, CDR2 FQDESV (reference sequence). Germline trimming cut 6 bases from V and 7 bases from J; bases unmatched to any gene: 8. The CDR3 is CASSLAGGPLEQYF. CDR3 DNA: TGTGCCAGCAGTCTAGCGGGGGGACCGTTAGAGCAGTACTTC.

The chain combines TRBV19 with TRBJ1-4; D perhaps matches TRBD1 (6 bases). The germline V gene encodes CDR1 LNHDA and CDR2 SQIVND (reference sequence). This CDR3 has 11 residues. Trimming removed 7 bases at V and 12 bases at J, with 12 bases between. CDR3 DNA: TGTGCCAGTATGCAGACAGGAGAACTGTTTTTT. It yields the protein CASMQTGELFF.

This clonotype was seen only a few times. The V and J genes are TRBV20-1 and TRBJ2-3, with 9 positions matching TRBD2. The CDR3 contains 15 residues. Losses at the gene ends were 5 bases for V and 4 bases for J; bases not matched to a gene: 10. The V gene's germline CDR1 is DFQATT and CDR2 SNEGSKA (reference sequence). The CDR3 nucleotides are TGCAGTGCTTGGCCCGGGACTAGCTCCCCAGATACGCAGTATTTT. Amino acid sequence: CSAWPGTSSPDTQYF.

This clonotype was picked up a small number of times. The gene calls are TRBV7-2 and TRBJ2-7; TRBD2 is a possible D gene (7 bases). CDR3 length equals 13 residues. Germline lookup yields CDR1 SGHTA and CDR2 FQGNSA. The germline V and J ends were trimmed by 10 bases and 3 bases, with 16 bases remaining between them. The CDR3 reads CAISTGGRYEQYF. The CDR3, as DNA: TGTGCCATTTCGACCGGGGGGCGCTACGAGCAGTACTTC. Full variable domain (remainder filled in from reference TRBV7-2 and TRBJ2-7): GAGVSQSPSNKVTEKGKDVELRCDPISGHTALYWYRQSLGQGLEFLIYFQGNSAPDKSGLPSDRFSAERTGGSVSTLTIQRTQQEDSAVYLCAISTGGRYEQYFGPGTRLTVT.

The rearrangement links TRBV6-1 to TRBJ1-1; D possibly corresponds to TRBD1 (5 bases). Germline CDR1 MNHNS, CDR2 SASEGT. V lost 7 bases and J 4 bases, leaving 16 bases between the germline ends. The CDR3 consists of 14 residues. CDR3 sequence (DNA): TGTGCCAGCAATTCGGGGCGGGAGGGCACTGAAGCTTTCTTT. It specifies CASNSGREGTEAFF.

This chain uses TRBV15 with TRBJ1-3, with D unresolved. Per germline, CDR1 LNHNV and CDR2 YYDKDF (reference sequence). The CDR3 is 12 residues long. V was cut by 7 bases and J by 4 bases, with 8 bases left in between. This chain's CDR3 is CATTNFGNTIYF. CDR3 nucleotide sequence: TGTGCCACCACCAATTTCGGAAACACCATATATTTT.

The gene calls are TRBV20-1 and TRBJ1-1; tentative D call: TRBD1 (5 bases). Germline CDR1 is DFQATT and CDR2 is SNEGSKA (reference sequence). This CDR3 spans 14 amino acids. Trimming removed 6 bases from V and 8 bases from J, with 22 bases in between. The CDR3 region is CSAKGLAVYQEAFF. CDR3 in DNA: TGCAGTGCAAAGGGACTAGCGGTTTATCAGGAAGCTTTCTTT.